This T cell receptor (beta chain) emerged from a study of a mutant IDH1 vaccine in newly diagnosed glioma. Findings and caveats of the study: There seemed to be no relation between pseudoprogression and changes in top peripheral T cell clonotypes.

This sample's time point: week 5, during vaccination. In every dose of vaccine, 300 ug of mutant IDH1 20-mer peptide was given alongside topical imiquimod. Trimming at V came to 5 bases and at J to 2 bases, leaving 13 bases not matched to a gene. This CDR3 has 19 residues. CDR1 is MNHEY, CDR2 SMNVEV, per germline (reference sequence). The method was immunoSEQ multiplex PCR; TCRdb's version includes in-frame clones alone and lacks a portion of them. The data show 32,000 or so clones, with about 79% seen just once and 24% held by the top ten. For this clone: Its target is unknown.

This sequence was found in a man in his thirties or forties with glioma. The chain recombines TRBV27 with TRBJ1-5; 12 bases line up with TRBD1. The specimen was PBMCs, collected from a glioma patient whose treatment included an IDH1 peptide vaccine. In nucleotides, the CDR3 is TGTGCCAGCAGTCGCCTCCCGGGACAGGGGGCGATCGGCAATCAGCCCCAGCATTTT. This codes for CASSRLPGQGAIGNQPQHF.